The clone carrying this T cell receptor (beta chain) was seen at least ten times. This record belongs to a study of T-cell reconstitution after alpha-beta-depleted transplantation in children. Preparation of the TCRbeta library was carried out with unique molecular identifiers. MiXCR was run by TCRdb on the PCR reads, yielding one entry per CDR3 protein. The sample has hundreds of thousands of distinct CDR3 sequences, more than 9% seen once. Trimming at V came to 2 bases and at J to 7 bases, leaving 6 bases not matched to a gene. The CDR3 runs to 15 residues. The V gene's germline CDR1 is SGHRS and CDR2 YFSETQ.

This TCR was sampled from a human donor who donated a stem cell graft to a child with acute myeloid leukemia. The rearrangement links TRBV5-1 to TRBJ2-2, with 9 nucleotides matching TRBD2. Source: PBMCs from the stem cell graft donor, taken from the stem cell graft. This CDR3 reads CASSFDSGSGGELFF. CDR3 in DNA: TGCGCCAGCAGCTTCGATAGCGGGAGTGGCGGGGAGCTGTTTTTT.